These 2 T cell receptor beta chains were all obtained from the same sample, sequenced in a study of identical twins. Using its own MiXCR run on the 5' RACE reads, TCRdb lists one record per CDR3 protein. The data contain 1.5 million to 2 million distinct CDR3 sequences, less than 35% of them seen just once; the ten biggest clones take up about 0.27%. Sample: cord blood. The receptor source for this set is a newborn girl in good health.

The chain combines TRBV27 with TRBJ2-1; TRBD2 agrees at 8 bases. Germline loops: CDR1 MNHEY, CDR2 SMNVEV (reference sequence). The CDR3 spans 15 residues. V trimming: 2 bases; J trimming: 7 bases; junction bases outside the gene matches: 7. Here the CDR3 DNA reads TGTGCCAGCAGTTTAGGGACTAGTTTCAGAAATGAGCAGTTCTTC. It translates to CASSLGTSFRNEQFF.

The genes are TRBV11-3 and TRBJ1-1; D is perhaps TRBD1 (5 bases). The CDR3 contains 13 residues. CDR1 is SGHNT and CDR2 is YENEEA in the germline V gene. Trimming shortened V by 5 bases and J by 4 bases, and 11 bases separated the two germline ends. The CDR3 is CASSLLGTTEAFF. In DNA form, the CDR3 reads TGTGCCAGCAGCCTTTTAGGGACCACTGAAGCTTTCTTT. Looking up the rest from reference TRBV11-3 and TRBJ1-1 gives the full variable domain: EAGVVQSPRYKIIEKKQPVAFWCNPISGHNTLYWYLQNLGQGPELLIRYENEEAVDDSQLPKDRFSAERLKGVDSTLKIQPAELGDSAVYLCASSLLGTTEAFFGQGTRLTVV.